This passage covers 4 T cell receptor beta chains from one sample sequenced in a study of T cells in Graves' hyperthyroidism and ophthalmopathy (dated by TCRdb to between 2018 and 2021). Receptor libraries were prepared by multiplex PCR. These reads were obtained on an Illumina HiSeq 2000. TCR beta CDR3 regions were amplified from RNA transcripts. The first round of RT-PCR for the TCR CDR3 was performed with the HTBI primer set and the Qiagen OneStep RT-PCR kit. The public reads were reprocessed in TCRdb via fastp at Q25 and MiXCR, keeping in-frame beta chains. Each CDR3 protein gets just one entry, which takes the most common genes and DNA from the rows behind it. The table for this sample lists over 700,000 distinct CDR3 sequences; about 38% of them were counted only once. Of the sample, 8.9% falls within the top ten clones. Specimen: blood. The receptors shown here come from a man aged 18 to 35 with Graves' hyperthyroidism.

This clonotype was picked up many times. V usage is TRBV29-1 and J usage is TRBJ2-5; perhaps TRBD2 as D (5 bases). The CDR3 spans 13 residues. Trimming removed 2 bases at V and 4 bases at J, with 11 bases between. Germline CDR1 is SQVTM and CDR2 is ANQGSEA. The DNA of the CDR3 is TGCAGCGTTGAAAGGTTCGGAGGAGAGACCCAGTACTTC. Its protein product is CSVERFGGETQYF.

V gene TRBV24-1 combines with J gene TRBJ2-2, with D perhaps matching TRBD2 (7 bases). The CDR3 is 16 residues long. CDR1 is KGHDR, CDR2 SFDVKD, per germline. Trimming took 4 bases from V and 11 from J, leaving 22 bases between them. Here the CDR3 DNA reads TGTGCCACCAGTGACGGCGGGGGCATTAGCGCAGGCGAGCTGTTTTTT. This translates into CATSDGGGISAGELFF.

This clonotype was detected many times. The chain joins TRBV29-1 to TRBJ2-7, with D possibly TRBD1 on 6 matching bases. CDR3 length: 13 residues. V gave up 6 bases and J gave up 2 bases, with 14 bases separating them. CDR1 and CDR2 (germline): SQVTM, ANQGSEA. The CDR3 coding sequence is TGCAGCGTGGGGACAAACAGAGCCTACGAGCAGTACTTC. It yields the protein CSVGTNRAYEQYF.

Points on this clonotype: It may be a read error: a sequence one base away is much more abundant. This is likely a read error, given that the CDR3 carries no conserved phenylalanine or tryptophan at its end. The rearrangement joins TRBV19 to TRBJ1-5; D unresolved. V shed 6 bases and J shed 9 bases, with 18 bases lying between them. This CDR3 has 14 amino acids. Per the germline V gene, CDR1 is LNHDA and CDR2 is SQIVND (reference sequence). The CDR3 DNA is TGTGCCAGTAGCCCCGGGATCACAATCGGGCCCCAGCATTCT. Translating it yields CASSPGITIGPQHS.